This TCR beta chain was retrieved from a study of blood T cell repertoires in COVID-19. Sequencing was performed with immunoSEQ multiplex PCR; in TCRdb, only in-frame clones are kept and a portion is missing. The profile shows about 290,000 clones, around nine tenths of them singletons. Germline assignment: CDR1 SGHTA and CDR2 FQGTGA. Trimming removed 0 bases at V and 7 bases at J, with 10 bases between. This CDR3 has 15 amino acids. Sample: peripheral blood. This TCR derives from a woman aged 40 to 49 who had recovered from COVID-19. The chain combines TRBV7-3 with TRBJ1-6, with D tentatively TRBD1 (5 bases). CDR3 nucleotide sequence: TGTGCCAGCAGCTTAACGGGGCAGAGAAATTCACCCCTCCACTTT. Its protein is CASSLTGQRNSPLHF.